This TCR beta chain came from a study of Tregs in tolerant kidney transplant recipients. Study-level results: Biological reproducibility was not directly addressed in this study. Few patients were studied, so findings need validation in larger groups. Donor-specific Treg expansion exceeded global Treg expansion in tolerant patients, suggesting antigen drive.

TCRdb's table, derived via immunoSEQ multiplex PCR, lists solely in-frame clones and lacks some. The sample has about 64,000 clones; more than 75% are singletons. Recipients received nonmyeloablative bone marrow transplants from related graft donors, with transient mixed chimerism. Worth noting for this clone: Antigen: not known.

V shed 4 bases and J 0 bases; nucleotides not matched to a gene: 10. In germline, CDR1 is SGHTA, CDR2 FQGNSA. This CDR3 has 17 residues. The sample here was CD4+ T cells from blood (PBMCs), taken 6 months after the transplant. This sequence was found in a human patient who received a combined kidney and bone marrow transplant. Some T cells here may be from the graft donor. The chain combines TRBV7-2 with TRBJ2-7, with TRBD2 matching 9 bases. CDR3 loop: CASSSTRGGGGSYEQYF. CDR3 in DNA: TGTGCCAGCAGCTCAACCCGGGGCGGGGGGGGCTCCTACGAGCAGTACTTC.